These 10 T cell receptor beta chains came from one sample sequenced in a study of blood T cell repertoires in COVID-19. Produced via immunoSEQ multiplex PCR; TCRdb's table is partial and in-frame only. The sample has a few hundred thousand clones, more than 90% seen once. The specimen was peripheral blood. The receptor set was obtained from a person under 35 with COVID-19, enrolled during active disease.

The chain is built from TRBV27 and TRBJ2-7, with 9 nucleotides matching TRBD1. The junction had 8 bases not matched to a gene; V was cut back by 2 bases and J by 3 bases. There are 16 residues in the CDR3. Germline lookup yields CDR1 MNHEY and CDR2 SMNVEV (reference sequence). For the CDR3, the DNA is TGTGCCAGCAGTTTAGGGACAGGGCTAACGTACTACGAGCAGTACTTC. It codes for CASSLGTGLTYYEQYF.

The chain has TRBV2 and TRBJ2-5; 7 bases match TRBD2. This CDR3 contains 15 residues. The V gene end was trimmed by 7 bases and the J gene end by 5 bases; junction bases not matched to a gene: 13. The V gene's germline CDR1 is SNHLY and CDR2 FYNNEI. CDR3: CASTQTRGVGETQYF. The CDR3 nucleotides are TGTGCCAGCACCCAAACCCGGGGGGTTGGGGAGACCCAGTACTTC. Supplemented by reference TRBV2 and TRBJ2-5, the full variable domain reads EPEVTQTPSHQVTQMGQEVILRCVPISNHLYFYWYRQILGQKVEFLVSFYNNEISEKSEIFDDQFSVERPDGSNFTLKIRSTKLEDSAMYFCASTQTRGVGETQYFGPGTRLLVL.

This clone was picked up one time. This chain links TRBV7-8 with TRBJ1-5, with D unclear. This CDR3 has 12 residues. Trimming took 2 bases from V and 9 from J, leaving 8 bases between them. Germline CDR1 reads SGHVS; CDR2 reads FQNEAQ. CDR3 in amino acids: CASSLTEGPQHF. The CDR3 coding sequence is TGTGCCAGCAGCTTAACAGAAGGGCCCCAGCATTTT.

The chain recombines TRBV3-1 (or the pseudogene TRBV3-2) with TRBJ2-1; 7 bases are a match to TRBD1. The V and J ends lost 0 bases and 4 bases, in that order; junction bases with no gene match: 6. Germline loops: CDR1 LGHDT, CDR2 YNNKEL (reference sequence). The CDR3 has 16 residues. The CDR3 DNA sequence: TGTGCCAGCAGCCAAGATAAGGGGGCAATATACAATGAGCAGTTCTTC. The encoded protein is CASSQDKGAIYNEQFF.

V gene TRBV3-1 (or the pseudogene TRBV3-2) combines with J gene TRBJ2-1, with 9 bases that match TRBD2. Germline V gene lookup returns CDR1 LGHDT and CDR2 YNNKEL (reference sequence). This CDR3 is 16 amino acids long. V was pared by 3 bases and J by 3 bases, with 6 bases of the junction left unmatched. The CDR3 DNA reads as TGTGCCAGCAGCCAGAAGTCTAGCGGGATCTACAATGAGCAGTTCTTC. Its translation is CASSQKSSGIYNEQFF.

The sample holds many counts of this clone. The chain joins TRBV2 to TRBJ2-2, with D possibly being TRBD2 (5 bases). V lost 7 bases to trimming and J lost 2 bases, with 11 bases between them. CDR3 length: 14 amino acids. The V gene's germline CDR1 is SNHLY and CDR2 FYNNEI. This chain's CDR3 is CASIATLNTGELFF. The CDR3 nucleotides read TGTGCCAGCATAGCGACTTTAAACACCGGGGAGCTGTTTTTT.

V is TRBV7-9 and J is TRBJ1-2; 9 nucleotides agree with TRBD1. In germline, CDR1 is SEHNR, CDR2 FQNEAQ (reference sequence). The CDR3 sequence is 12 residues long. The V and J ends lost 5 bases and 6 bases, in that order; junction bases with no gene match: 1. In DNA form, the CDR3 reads TGTGCCAGCAGCCGACAGGGGGATGGCTACACCTTC. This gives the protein CASSRQGDGYTF.

The CDR3 loop reads CASIYGGVTEAFF. CDR3 bases: TGTGCCAGTATTTATGGGGGGGTTACTGAAGCTTTCTTT. The gene calls are TRBV12-3 or TRBV12-4 and TRBJ1-1, with a weak D call TRBD1 (5 bases). Trimming removed 9 bases at V and 5 bases at J, with 16 bases between. This CDR3 contains 13 residues.

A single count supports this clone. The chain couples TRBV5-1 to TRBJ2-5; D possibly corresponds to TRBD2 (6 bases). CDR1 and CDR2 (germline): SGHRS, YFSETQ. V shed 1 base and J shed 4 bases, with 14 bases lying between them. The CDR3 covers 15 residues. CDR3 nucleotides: TGCGCCAGCAGCTTGCTGGCGGGGAACGGAGAGACCCAGTACTTC. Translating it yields CASSLLAGNGETQYF.

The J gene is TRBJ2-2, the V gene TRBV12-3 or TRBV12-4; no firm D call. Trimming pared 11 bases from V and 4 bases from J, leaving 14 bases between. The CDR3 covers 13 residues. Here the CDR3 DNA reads TGTGCCTGCCACGCAGTTCCCACCGGGGAGCTGTTTTTT. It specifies CACHAVPTGELFF.